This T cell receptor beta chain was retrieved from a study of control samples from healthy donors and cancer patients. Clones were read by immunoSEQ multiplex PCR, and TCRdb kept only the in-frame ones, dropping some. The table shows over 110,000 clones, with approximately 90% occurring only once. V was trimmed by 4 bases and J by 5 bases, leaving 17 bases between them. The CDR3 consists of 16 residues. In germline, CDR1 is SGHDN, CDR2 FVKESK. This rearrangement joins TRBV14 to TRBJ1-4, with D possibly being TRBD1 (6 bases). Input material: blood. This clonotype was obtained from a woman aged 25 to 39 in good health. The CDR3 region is CASSPRMTGANEKLFF. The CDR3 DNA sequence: TGTGCCAGCAGCCCCCGGATGACAGGAGCAAATGAAAAACTGTTTTTT. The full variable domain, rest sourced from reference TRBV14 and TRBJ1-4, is EAGVTQFPSHSVIEKGQTVTLRCDPISGHDNLYWYRRVMGKEIKFLLHFVKESKQDESGMPNNRFLAERTGGTYSTLKVQPAELEDSGVYFCASSPRMTGANEKLFFGSGTQLSVL.